This T cell receptor (beta chain) was recovered during a study of blood T cell repertoires in COVID-19. Those who participated ranged in age from about 18 to 89 years and resided in about two dozen US areas. Using immunoSEQ multiplex PCR, the repertoire was profiled, and TCRdb retains in-frame clones only, with some absent. The sample holds roughly 400,000 clones; 90% are singletons and the top ten take 0.6%. Sequencing was carried out using PBMCs or T cells enriched from blood (not recorded which). This clonotype was sampled from a man aged 18 to 35 who had recovered from COVID-19.

CDR3 nucleotide sequence: TGTGCCAGCAGTGAAGGGCGGGTTGCGGGGTCCTACCAAGAGACCCAGTACTTC. It yields the protein CASSEGRVAGSYQETQYF. This chain links TRBV2 with TRBJ2-5, with D possibly being TRBD2 (6 bases). This CDR3 has 18 residues. Germline V gene lookup returns CDR1 SNHLY and CDR2 FYNNEI. V lost 1 base to trimming and J lost 0 bases, with 18 bases between them.